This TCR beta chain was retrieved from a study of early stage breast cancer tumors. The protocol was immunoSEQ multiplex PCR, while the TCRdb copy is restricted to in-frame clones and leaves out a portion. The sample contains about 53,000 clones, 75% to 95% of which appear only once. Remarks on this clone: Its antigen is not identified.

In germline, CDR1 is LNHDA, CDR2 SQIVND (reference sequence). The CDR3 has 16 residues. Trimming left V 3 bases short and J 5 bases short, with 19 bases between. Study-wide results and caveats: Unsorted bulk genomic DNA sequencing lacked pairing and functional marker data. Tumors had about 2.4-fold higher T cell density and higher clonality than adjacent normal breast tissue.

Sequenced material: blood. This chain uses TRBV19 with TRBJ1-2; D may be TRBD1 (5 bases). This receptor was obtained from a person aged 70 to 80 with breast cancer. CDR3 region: CASSIPDGNGGYGYTF. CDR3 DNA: TGTGCCAGTAGTATCCCCGACGGGAACGGGGGATATGGCTACACCTTC. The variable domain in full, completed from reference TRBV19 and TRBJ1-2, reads DGGITQSPKYLFRKEGQNVTLSCEQNLNHDAMYWYRQDPGQGLRLIYYSQIVNDFQKGDIAEGYSVSREKKESFPLTVTSAQKNPTAFYLCASSIPDGNGGYGYTFGSGTRLTVV.